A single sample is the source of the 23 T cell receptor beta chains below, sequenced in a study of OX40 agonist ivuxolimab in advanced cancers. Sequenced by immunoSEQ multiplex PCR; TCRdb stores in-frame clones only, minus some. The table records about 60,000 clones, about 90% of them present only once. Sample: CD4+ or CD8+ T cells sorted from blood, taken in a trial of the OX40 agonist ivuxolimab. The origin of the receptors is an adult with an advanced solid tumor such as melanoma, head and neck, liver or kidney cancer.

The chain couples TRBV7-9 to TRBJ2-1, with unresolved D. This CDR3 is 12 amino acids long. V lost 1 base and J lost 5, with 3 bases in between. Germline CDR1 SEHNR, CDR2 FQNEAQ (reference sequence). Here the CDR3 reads CASSLVDNEQFF. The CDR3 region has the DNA TGTGCCAGCAGCTTAGTGGACAATGAGCAGTTCTTC.

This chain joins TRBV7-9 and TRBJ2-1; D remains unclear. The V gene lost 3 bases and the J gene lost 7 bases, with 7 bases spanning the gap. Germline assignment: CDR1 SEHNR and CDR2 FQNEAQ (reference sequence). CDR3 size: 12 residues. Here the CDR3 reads CASSFFRNEQFF. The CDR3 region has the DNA TGTGCCAGCAGCTTTTTCAGGAATGAGCAGTTCTTC.

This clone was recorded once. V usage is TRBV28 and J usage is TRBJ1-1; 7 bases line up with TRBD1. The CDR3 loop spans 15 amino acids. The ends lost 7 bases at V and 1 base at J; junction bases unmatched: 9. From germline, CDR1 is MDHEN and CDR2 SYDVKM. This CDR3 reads CASIPTTGANTEAFF. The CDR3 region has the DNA TGTGCCAGCATACCGACCACAGGGGCGAACACTGAAGCTTTCTTT.

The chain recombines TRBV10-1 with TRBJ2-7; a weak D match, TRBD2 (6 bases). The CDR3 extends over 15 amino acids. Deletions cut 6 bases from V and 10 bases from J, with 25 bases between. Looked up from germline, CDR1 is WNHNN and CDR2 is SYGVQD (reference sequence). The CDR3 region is CASSSLGSGRPYQYF. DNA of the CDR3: TGCGCCAGCAGCTCGCTAGGGAGCGGGCGCCCCTATCAGTACTTC.

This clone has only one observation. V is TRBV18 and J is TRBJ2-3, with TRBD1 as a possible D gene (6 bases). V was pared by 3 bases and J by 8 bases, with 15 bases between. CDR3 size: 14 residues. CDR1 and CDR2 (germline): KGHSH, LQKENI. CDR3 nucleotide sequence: TGTGCCAGCTCACCTACAGGGCCCCTGGGTACGCAGTATTTT. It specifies CASSPTGPLGTQYF.

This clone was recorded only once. The CDR3 is CASSFQETQYF. The CDR3 bases are TGTGCCAGCTCGTTCCAAGAGACCCAGTACTTC. The chain uses TRBV18 and TRBJ2-5; D not resolved. V shed 6 bases and J shed 1 base, with 3 bases lying between them. Germline CDR1 reads KGHSH; CDR2 reads LQKENI. The CDR3 runs 11 residues.

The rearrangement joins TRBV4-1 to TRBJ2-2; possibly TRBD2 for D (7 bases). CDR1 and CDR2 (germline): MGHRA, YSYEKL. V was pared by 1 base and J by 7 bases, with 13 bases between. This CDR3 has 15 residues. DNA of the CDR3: TGCGCCAGCAGCCAAGTGGGGGGGGGCTACGGGGAGCTGTTTTTT. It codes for CASSQVGGGYGELFF.

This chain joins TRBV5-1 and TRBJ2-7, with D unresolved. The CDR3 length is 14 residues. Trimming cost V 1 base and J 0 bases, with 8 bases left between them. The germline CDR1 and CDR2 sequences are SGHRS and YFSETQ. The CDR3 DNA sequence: TGCGCCAGCAGCTTGTCACAGAACTCCTACGAGCAGTACTTC. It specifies CASSLSQNSYEQYF.

CDR3: CASSPGTSPSYEQYF. The DNA of the CDR3 is TGTGCCAGCAGCCCCGGGACTAGCCCTTCCTACGAGCAGTACTTC. The V call is TRBV7-2, the J call TRBJ2-7, with 9 bases aligning to TRBD2. The germline V gene encodes CDR1 SGHTA and CDR2 FQGNSA. This CDR3 region has 15 residues. V dropped 5 bases and J dropped 1; count of bases not matched to a gene: 6.

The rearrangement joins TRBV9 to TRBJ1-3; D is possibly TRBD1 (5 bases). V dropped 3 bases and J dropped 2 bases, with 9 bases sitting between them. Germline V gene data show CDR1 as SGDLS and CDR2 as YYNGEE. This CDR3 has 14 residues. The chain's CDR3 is CASSAGTTGNTIYF. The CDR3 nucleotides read TGTGCCAGCAGCGCCGGGACGACTGGAAACACCATATATTTT.

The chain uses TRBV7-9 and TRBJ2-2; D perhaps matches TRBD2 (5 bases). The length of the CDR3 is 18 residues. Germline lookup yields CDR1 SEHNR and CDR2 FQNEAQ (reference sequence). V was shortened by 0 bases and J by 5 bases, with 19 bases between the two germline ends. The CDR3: CASSLARFWQRETGELFF. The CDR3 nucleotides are TGTGCCAGCAGCTTAGCGAGATTCTGGCAGAGGGAAACCGGGGAGCTGTTTTTT.

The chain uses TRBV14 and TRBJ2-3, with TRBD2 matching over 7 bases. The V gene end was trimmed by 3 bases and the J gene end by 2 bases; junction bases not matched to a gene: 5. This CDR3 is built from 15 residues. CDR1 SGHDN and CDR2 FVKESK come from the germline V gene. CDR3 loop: CASSHLAAPTDTQYF. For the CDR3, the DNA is TGTGCCAGCAGCCACCTAGCGGCGCCCACAGATACGCAGTATTTT.

The CDR3 DNA follows: TGTGCCAGTAGTATGGTAGGTGGGTCAGATACGCAGTATTTT. Translating it yields CASSMVGGSDTQYF. V usage is TRBV19 and J usage is TRBJ2-3; D unresolved. CDR3 length: 14 amino acids. The V and J ends lost 3 bases and 4 bases respectively, with 11 bases between them. Germline V gene lookup returns CDR1 LNHDA and CDR2 SQIVND (reference sequence).

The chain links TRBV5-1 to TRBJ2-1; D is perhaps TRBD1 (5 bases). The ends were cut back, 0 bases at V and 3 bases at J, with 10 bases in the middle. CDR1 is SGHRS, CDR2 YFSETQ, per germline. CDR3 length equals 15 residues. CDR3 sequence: CASSLEGAVYNEQFF. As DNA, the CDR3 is TGCGCCAGCAGCTTGGAAGGGGCCGTCTACAATGAGCAGTTCTTC. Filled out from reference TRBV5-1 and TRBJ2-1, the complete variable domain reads KAGVTQTPRYLIKTRGQQVTLSCSPISGHRSVSWYQQTPGQGLQFLFEYFSETQRNKGNFPGRFSGRQFSNSRSEMNVSTLELGDSALYLCASSLEGAVYNEQFFGPGTRLTVL.

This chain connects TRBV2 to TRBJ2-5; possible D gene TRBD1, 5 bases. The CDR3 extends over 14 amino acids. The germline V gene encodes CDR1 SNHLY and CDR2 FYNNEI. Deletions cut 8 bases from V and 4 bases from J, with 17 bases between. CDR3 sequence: CASSDQGRRETQYF. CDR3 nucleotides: TGTGCCAGCTCCGACCAGGGTCGAAGAGAGACCCAGTACTTC.

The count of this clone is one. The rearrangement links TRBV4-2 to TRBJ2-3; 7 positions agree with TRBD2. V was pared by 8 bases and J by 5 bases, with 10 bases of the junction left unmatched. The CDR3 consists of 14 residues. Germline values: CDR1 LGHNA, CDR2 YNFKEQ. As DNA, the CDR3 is TGTGCCAGCGGTATGGCGGGAGCAAAAGATACGCAGTATTTT. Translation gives CASGMAGAKDTQYF.

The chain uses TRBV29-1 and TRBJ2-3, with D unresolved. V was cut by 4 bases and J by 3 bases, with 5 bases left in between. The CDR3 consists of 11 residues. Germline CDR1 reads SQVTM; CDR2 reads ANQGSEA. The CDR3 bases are TGCAGCGTTGCCAGGACAGATACGCAGTATTTT. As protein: CSVARTDTQYF.

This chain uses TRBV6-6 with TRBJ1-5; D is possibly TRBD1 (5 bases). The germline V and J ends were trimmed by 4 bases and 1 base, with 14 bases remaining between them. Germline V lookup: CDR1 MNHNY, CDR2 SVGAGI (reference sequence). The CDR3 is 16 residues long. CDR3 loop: CASSSQRGGSNQPQHF. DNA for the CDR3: TGTGCCAGCAGTTCCCAACGTGGGGGAAGCAATCAGCCCCAGCATTTT.

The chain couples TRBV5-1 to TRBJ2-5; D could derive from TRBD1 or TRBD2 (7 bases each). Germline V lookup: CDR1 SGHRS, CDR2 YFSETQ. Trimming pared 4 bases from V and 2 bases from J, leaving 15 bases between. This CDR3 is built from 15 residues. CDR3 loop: CASSPSGTVQETQYF. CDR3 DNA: TGCGCCAGCAGCCCGAGCGGGACAGTACAAGAGACCCAGTACTTC.

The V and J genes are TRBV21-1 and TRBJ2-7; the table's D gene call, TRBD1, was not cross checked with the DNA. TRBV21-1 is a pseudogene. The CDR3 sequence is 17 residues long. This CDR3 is CASSKAENTGNHDEQYF. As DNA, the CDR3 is TGTGCCAGCAGCAAAGCGGAAAATACAGGGAACCACGACGAGCAGTACTTC.

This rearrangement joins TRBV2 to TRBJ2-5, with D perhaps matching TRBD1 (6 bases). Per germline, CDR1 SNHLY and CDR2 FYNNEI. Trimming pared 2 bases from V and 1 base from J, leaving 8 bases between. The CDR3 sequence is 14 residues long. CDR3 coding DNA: TGTGCCAGCAGTGAACACAGGGCCCAAGAGACCCAGTACTTC. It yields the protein CASSEHRAQETQYF.

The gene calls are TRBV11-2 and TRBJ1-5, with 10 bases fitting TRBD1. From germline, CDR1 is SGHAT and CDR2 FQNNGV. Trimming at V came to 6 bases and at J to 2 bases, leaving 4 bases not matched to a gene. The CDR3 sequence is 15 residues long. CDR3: CASSRDRGRNQPQHF. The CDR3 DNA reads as TGTGCCAGCAGTCGGGACAGGGGACGCAATCAGCCCCAGCATTTT.

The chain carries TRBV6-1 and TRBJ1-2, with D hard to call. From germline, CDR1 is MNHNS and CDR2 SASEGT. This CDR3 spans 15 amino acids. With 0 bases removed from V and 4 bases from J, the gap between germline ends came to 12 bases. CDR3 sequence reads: CASSEARAKGYGYTF. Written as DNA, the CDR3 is TGTGCCAGCAGTGAAGCGCGGGCCAAGGGCTATGGCTACACCTTC.